This T cell receptor beta chain was obtained from a study of cytomegalovirus exposure and HLA in healthy donors. The PCR employed 60 Vbeta primers together with 13 Jbeta primers. The protocol was immunoSEQ multiplex PCR, while the TCRdb copy is restricted to in-frame clones and leaves out a portion. The top ten hold less than 3.5% of the sample, which has fewer than 140,000 clones, 71% seen once. The CDR3 has 13 residues. V was shortened by 2 bases and J by 6 bases, with 13 bases between the two germline ends. Germline values: CDR1 GTSNPN, CDR2 SVGIG (reference sequence). The chain has TRBV30 and TRBJ1-2; D possibly corresponds to TRBD1 (5 bases). The sequencing sample was made of PBMCs. The TCR was taken from a female donor in good health and CMV-seronegative. CDR3 loop: CAWSFAGVDGYTF. The CDR3 region has the DNA TGTGCCTGGAGTTTCGCGGGGGTTGATGGCTACACCTTC.